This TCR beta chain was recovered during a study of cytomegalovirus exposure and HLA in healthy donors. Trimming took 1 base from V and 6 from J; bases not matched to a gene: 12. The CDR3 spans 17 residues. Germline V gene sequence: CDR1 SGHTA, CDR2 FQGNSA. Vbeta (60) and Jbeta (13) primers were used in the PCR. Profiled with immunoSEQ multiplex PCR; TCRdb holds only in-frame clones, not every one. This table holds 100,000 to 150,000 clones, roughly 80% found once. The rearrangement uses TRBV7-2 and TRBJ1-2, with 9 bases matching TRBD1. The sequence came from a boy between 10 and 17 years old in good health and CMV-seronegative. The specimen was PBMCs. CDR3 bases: TGTGCCAGCAGCTTAGGAGGGACAGGGACATGGAGGGATGGCTACACCTTC. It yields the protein CASSLGGTGTWRDGYTF.